Listed below are T cell receptor beta chains from one sample, sequenced in a study of monozygotic twins with inflammatory bowel disease. TCRdb reprocessed the 5' RACE reads, with one entry per CDR3 protein and no DNA. The sample totals approximately 420,000 distinct CDR3 sequences. Sequencing used blood. These receptors all stem from a human donor with ulcerative colitis or Crohn's disease, or a healthy co-twin of an affected twin (not recorded which). Each CDR3 is given with its conserved first and last residue. The order of the fields is J gene, V gene, CDR3 protein.

>TRBJ1-1|TRBV5-1
CASSLIRTSNTEAFF
>TRBJ2-4|TRBV15
CATSRDRKNIQYF
>TRBJ1-1|TRBV5-1
CASSLTGRIGNTEAFF
>TRBJ2-1|TRBV23-1
CASSQGPPGGLGKNEQFF
>TRBJ1-1|TRBV5-1
CASNPGTGLANTEAFF
>TRBJ2-1|TRBV6-1
CASSPSGSWPNEQFF
>TRBJ1-2|TRBV20-1
CSAYRAPYGYTF
>TRBJ2-3|TRBV5-1
CASSLMGAHSDTQYF
>TRBJ2-7|TRBV4-2
CASSQDRRGRTYEQYF
>TRBJ2-1|TRBV24-1
CATSDPAGPGQFF
>TRBJ2-7|TRBV10-3
CAISESQVLTYEQYF
>TRBJ2-1|TRBV12-3/TRBV12-4
CASSSPGLAGASSYNEQFF
>TRBJ1-3|TRBV5-1
CASSLIGAGGNTIYF
>TRBJ2-1|TRBV20-1
CSARGTSGRLGFF
>TRBJ2-7|TRBV6-2/TRBV6-3
CASSSGTSGIYEQYF
>TRBJ2-1|TRBV20-1
CSAISESSEQFF
>TRBJ2-3|TRBV4-1
CASSTQTSGRGDTQYF
>TRBJ2-1|TRBV5-1
CASSLGENEQFF
>TRBJ2-7|TRBV7-9
CASSLEGLVNEQYF
>TRBJ1-5|TRBV2
CASSASGEANQPQHF
>TRBJ2-5|TRBV12-3/TRBV12-4
CASSLPRETQYF
>TRBJ2-5|TRBV5-5
CASSLEQGPQETQYF
>TRBJ1-2|TRBV20-1
CSAGTGVDNYGYTF
>TRBJ2-7|TRBV18
CASSPPGHSYEQYF
>TRBJ2-7|TRBV27
CASSAGTGAYEQYF
>TRBJ1-4|TRBV4-3
CASSYSGGEKLFF
>TRBJ2-3|TRBV5-1
CASKWTGHTDTQYF
>TRBJ1-6|TRBV4-1
CASSQVTGNSPLHF
>TRBJ2-3|TRBV9
CASSLGTSSTDTQYF
>TRBJ1-2|TRBV12-3/TRBV12-4
CASSSTGGGNYGYTF
>TRBJ2-1|TRBV11-1
CASSLDSPSGRQYNEQFF
>TRBJ1-1|TRBV15
CATSRKDRRDAEAFF
>TRBJ2-7|TRBV28
CASNPHTSGASYEQYF
>TRBJ2-5|TRBV5-1
CASSLTLWETQYF
>TRBJ1-1|TRBV29-1
CSVLGQGTEAFF
>TRBJ2-5|TRBV5-4
CASSLDQGTQYF
>TRBJ2-7|TRBV4-1
CASSQPDRGHYEQYF
>TRBJ1-3|TRBV20-1
CSARDGLGRGNTIYF
>TRBJ2-3|TRBV28
CASSLSGLADTDTQYF
>TRBJ1-4|TRBV6-1
CASSGRKNEKLFF
>TRBJ2-2|TRBV19
CASSRQRGLYTGELFF